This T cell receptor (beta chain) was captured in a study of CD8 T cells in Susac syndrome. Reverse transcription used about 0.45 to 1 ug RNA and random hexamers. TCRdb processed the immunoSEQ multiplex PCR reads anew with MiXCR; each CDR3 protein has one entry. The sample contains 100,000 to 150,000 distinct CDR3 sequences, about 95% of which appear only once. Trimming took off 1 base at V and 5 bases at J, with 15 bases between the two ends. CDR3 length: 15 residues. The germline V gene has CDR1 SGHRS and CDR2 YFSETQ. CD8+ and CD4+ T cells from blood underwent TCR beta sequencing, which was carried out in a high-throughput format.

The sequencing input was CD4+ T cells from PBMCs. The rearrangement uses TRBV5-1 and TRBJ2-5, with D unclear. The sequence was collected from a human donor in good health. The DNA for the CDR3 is TGCGCCAGCAGCTTGACTGTCGGCTCGTTTGAGACCCAGTACTTC. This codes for CASSLTVGSFETQYF.